This TCR beta chain is from a study of cytomegalovirus exposure and HLA in healthy donors (dated by TCRdb to 2017 to 2019). About the full investigation: In an earlier analysis of about 560 of the donors, about 270 Gb of sequence data and 90 million to 130 million unique TCR beta sequences from 180 million or so T cells were reported. An earlier analysis of around 580 of the donors used high-throughput TCR beta sequencing to judge whether each TCR beta V gene segment behaved as functional or pseudogenic. Besides the first cohort of around 670 subjects, a separate validation cohort made up of 120 different subjects was used. A later genetic analysis used genome-wide SNP genotypes for about 55% of the 666 donors, treating that subset as a discovery cohort. The study aimed to test whether cataloging public T cell receptors could reveal signatures of past pathogen exposure. Donor age, sex, ethnicity and CMV serostatus were compiled together with the repertoire data. Of the roughly 430 genotyped donors, roughly 85% fell in the genetic ancestry cluster associated with self-reported Caucasian donors. About 280 gigabases of sequencing data and around 80 million unique TCR sequences made up an early release that covered 640 HLA-typed donors. Every discovery cohort repertoire had been produced on one sequencing platform. The T cell repertoires of 670 or so subjects were profiled by immunosequencing and related to cytomegalovirus serostatus. The number of donors typed differed by locus, with about 629-630 for A, B, C, DRB1 and DQB1, 522 for DQA1, 600 to 610 for DPA1, and some 440 for DPB1. Rather than using new phenotypic data, the later analysis identified candidate immune exposures from TCR beta sequences and from how often those sequences occurred across donors. HLA typing covered class I and class II loci at four-digit resolution. Because of strong linkage in the cohort, roughly five DR-DQ haplotypes were treated as single units for association and clustering. In a later analysis, previously published TCR beta repertoires from 550 to 750 donors were re-analyzed and high-resolution HLA genotyping was added so that TCR occurrence patterns could be studied. To predict cytomegalovirus infection status, the study combined high-throughput TCR immunosequencing, statistical association of individual TCRs with disease status, and machine learning. On average, roughly 240,000 unique TCR beta nucleotide sequences were sequenced per donor among 350 to 400 genotyped donors of the cohort, with 15% to 20% of those sequences being non-productive. Overall study outcomes, separate from this receptor: In an earlier analysis of 587 of the donors, most TCR beta V segments were observed in productive rearrangements about 87% or about 30% of the time, broadly matching IMGT annotations. Because HLA typing was missing for some donors at each locus, association tests included only the typed subset. Because counts were too low, around 18 rarely observed V segments, including chromosome 9 orphons, were left out of the earlier analysis of approximately 580 of the donors. A cluster of highly shared sequence variants was judged likely to be a technical artifact of the sequencing pipeline. In a later genetic analysis, a missense DCLRE1C variant was associated with V-gene and J-gene trimming of TCR beta chains, and the association was replicated in an independent cohort. In a later analysis, around 15,000 TCR beta sequences were associated with specific HLA alleles at a false discovery rate of 0.05. Because the 87-base-pair reads could not distinguish some IMGT-functional V segments, including TRBV6-2 and TRBV6-3, those segments were excluded. In a later analysis, HLA-associated TCR beta chains were found to be more clonally expanded and to have lower generation probabilities than equally common non-associated chains. A later genetic analysis reported fewer N-insertions in productive TCRs among donors in an Asian-associated ancestry cluster than the roughly 700-donor mean. When HLA alleles, especially DR and DQ, strongly co-occurred, attributing TCR associations to individual alleles was difficult. The study listed 150 to 200 TCR beta chains as associated with cytomegalovirus. Sequencing depth was assumed to be roughly uniform across donors in the presence/absence analyses, though that assumption may not hold. Across donors, most TCR sequences were observed very rarely, whereas some public TCRs were present in many individuals. A few of the identified cytomegalovirus-associated TCR beta chains were confirmed in vitro to be specific for cytomegalovirus antigens. Correlated functional status among segregating V segments might reflect linkage disequilibrium, but an unknown experimental factor could not be ruled out. The authors suggested that the approach could potentially be generalized to other disease states and immunological phenotypes. A later analysis reported that several top co-occurrence clusters appeared linked to parvovirus B19, influenza, CMV and Epstein-Barr virus. A further reported finding was that TCR beta sequences accurately predicted the HLA-A and HLA-B alleles for most subjects in the first cohort. In a later analysis, most CMV-associated TCR beta chains were found to appear HLA-restricted, with HLA associations seemingly driven largely by CMV exposure. In a later analysis, the rate of TCR association differed among HLA loci, with DRB1 alleles having the most associated TCRs and HLA-C alleles having the fewest. Cytomegalovirus status was reported to be diagnosed by the classifier with high specificity and sensitivity in both the original and validation cohorts. Immune exposure information for the cohort was limited to CMV serostatus. The cohort was sequenced for TCR beta chains only, and without alpha or paired-chain data the features that could be detected were limited.

Reading from cysteine to phenylalanine, the CDR3 counts 15 amino acids. Only CDR3 DNA remains: 45 bases, in frame from the first base. Relative to germline, V is missing 4 bases and J is missing 2 bases, with 5 bases of the junction outside any gene match. The CDR1 and CDR2 encoded by the germline V gene are SGHRS and YFSETQ. The cohort was made up of around 720 healthy bone marrow donors. All cohort members were sampled while nominally healthy, although unrecorded immune exposures were likely present. The donor was CMV seronegative and was included in the group of a few hundred seronegative cohort members. Every donor gave a peripheral blood sample, and the peripheral blood mononuclear cells from that sample were used for TCR beta sequencing. Genomic DNA extraction from the blood cell samples was performed with the Qiagen DNeasy Blood Extraction Kit. Libraries were prepared through the immunoSEQ multiplex PCR assay. For the multiplex PCR, a mixture combining 60 forward primers for TCR Vbeta segments and 13 reverse primers for TCR Jbeta segments was used. The CDR3 region of rearranged TCR beta genes was amplified from genomic DNA by a multiplex PCR assay. The amplified TCR beta libraries were sequenced on the Illumina HiSeq System as 87-base-pair reads. The paper's processing steps were these. A later analysis counted around 72 million unique TCR beta chains across the 666 repertoires, and some 11 million of these chains were shared by at least two donors. Raw reads were error-corrected and collapsed into unique sequences by a nearest-neighbor algorithm in which closely related sequences were merged to remove PCR and sequencing errors. To assign V, D and J gene segments, CDR3 sequences were aligned to IMGT reference sequences. For a sequence to be retained, a match of at least six nucleotides to both a V gene segment and a J gene segment was required. A rearrangement was called productive if the CDR3 had no stop codons and remained in frame with V and J, and every other rearrangement was called non-productive. Following IMGT convention, CDR3 was defined as the stretch from the second conserved V-encoded cysteine up to the conserved J-encoded phenylalanine. Sequences without an unambiguous match to a single V gene segment were excluded from the earlier analysis of about 600 of the donors. An earlier analysis of some 500 of the donors classified V segments as functional when productive rearrangements were above 56.7% and as segregating when the standard deviation between donors was above 5%. A statistical classification framework was developed to diagnose cytomegalovirus status using the catalog of TCR beta chain sequences. A later analysis assigned V and J genes by comparing TCR nucleotide sequences with IMGT/GENE-DB human TR gene sequences. The TCRdist pipeline was used in a later analysis to assign CDR3 sequences and most-parsimonious VDJ recombination scenarios. In a later analysis, every TCR beta chain was defined by the combination of its CDR3 amino acid sequence and its V-gene family, and reads without a unique V-gene family were dropped. A later analysis removed roughly 590 highly shared, low-generation-probability nucleotide sequences to deal with suspected cross-contamination and a sequencing artifact. A later analysis calculated a clonal expansion index for each public chain from normalized within-repertoire ranks of inferred template counts. In a later analysis, generation probabilities were computed using a VDJ recombination model fitted to out-of-frame rearrangements, and the results were checked against IGoR. In a later analysis, TCR-TCR, TCR-HLA and TCR-CMV co-occurrence was scored with hypergeometric tests, and a repertoire-size bias correction was applied to TCR pairs. To estimate false discovery rates, a later analysis permuted the HLA or CMV assignments 20 times. In a later analysis, co-occurring TCRs were grouped with DBSCAN, and TCRdist sequence similarity was added when clustering was performed within HLA-allele-positive subsets. Repertoires with fewer than 30,000 or more than 120,000 public chains, plus five repertoires with anomalous nucleotide sharing, were excluded from co-occurrence clustering. TCRdb provides this immuneACCESS table in a form limited to in-frame rearrangements. Some clones are lacking; in checked studies, under half of them reflect an unresolved V gene, and why the rest are absent is not known. D and trimming come from the DNA, and the V and J calls and clone size come from that table. This sample is represented by a few hundred thousand clones; about 89% of them were singletons. Approximately 1% of the sample goes to the ten largest clones.

About this clone: The target of this receptor is not known. Per-base qualities were not stored, and no clone one base away is much larger.

This clonotype originated in a woman under 30 in good health and CMV-seronegative. The chain is assembled from TRBV5-1 and TRBJ1-4, and 7 junctional nucleotides match TRBD1. Sequencing was performed on PBMCs. The bases read TGCGCCAGCAGCCAACAGACAGGGACTAATGAAAAACTGTTTTTT. This sequence encodes CASSQQTGTNEKLFF.